This T cell receptor (beta chain) came from a study of blood T cell repertoires in COVID-19. Study-level background: Sources were T cells, B-cell-depleted T cells, or PBMCs; the material itself was cDNA or gDNA.

Produced via immunoSEQ multiplex PCR; TCRdb's table is partial and in-frame only. The sample lists about 330,000 clones; 87% were seen once. Participant ages covered roughly 18 to 89 years across about 25 US areas. Participant reports of clinical history set cohort assignment. In Cohort 3, a recovered donor had either two negative PCRs, clearance, or symptom resolution. Germline loops: CDR1 SNHLY, CDR2 FYNNEI. V shed 6 bases and J shed 4 bases, with 11 bases lying between them. This CDR3 region has 13 residues. The sample was PBMCs or T cells enriched from blood (not recorded which). The receptor comes from a woman in her twenties or thirties who had recovered from COVID-19. The rearrangement links TRBV2 to TRBJ2-3; tentatively, D is TRBD1 (5 bases). The CDR3 protein is CASSRDIPDTQYF. DNA of the CDR3: TGTGCCAGCAGCAGGGATATCCCAGATACGCAGTATTTT.